Below, 22 T cell receptor beta chains from the same sample are listed, as sequenced in a study of blood T cell repertoires in COVID-19. Generated by immunoSEQ multiplex PCR, the TCRdb table keeps only in-frame clones and is missing some. The repertoire holds around 300,000 clones, with roughly 90% as singletons. Source material: peripheral blood. The source of these receptors is a young man with active or convalescent COVID-19.

The chain joins TRBV5-4 to TRBJ2-7, with 9 bases fitting TRBD1. Per the germline V gene, CDR1 is SGHNT and CDR2 is YYREEE (reference sequence). The V and J ends lost 4 bases and 3 bases, in that order; junction bases with no gene match: 5. The CDR3 is 14 amino acids. This CDR3 reads CASSPSGQGYEQYF. Here the CDR3 DNA reads TGTGCCAGCAGCCCATCGGGACAGGGCTACGAGCAGTACTTC.

This chain uses TRBV9 with TRBJ1-2; TRBD1 is a possible D gene (5 bases). Germline V gives CDR1 SGDLS, CDR2 YYNGEE. The CDR3 extends over 15 amino acids. The V end was cut by 4 bases, the J end by 0 bases, with 13 bases between. This chain's CDR3 is CASSPGGGANYGYTF. CDR3 in DNA: TGTGCCAGCAGCCCGGGGGGGGGTGCTAACTATGGCTACACCTTC.

V is TRBV7-2 and J is TRBJ2-5, with D perhaps matching TRBD1 (6 bases). Trimming shortened V by 2 bases and J by 5 bases, and 15 bases separated the two germline ends. The CDR3 spans 15 residues. Germline loops: CDR1 SGHTA, CDR2 FQGNSA. CDR3 in amino acids: CASSLLGADMETQYF. The CDR3 nucleotides read TGTGCCAGCAGCTTATTGGGGGCCGATATGGAGACCCAGTACTTC.

The chain uses TRBV21-1 and TRBJ1-2; TRBD1, the table's D call, was not compared with the DNA. TRBV21-1 is a pseudogene locus. This CDR3 is built from 15 residues. As DNA, the CDR3 is TGTGCCAGCAGCAAAAGTGGCACGGCAGGCTATGGCTACACCTTC. Protein sequence: CASSKSGTAGYGYTF.

The V gene is TRBV4-1, the J gene TRBJ2-3, with 10 bases aligning to TRBD2. V was clipped by 3 bases and J by 0 bases; unmatched bases: 3. The CDR3 is 16 residues long. The germline V gene has CDR1 MGHRA and CDR2 YSYEKL. CDR3 bases: TGCGCCAGCAGCCAGAAACTAGCGGGGAGCACAGATACGCAGTATTTT. Protein sequence: CASSQKLAGSTDTQYF.

V and J are TRBV6-1 and TRBJ2-2; TRBD1 agrees at 9 bases. V dropped 3 bases and J dropped 3; count of bases not matched to a gene: 2. Germline CDR1 is MNHNS and CDR2 is SASEGT. This CDR3 spans 15 amino acids. CDR3 DNA sequence: TGTGCCAGCAGTGAGGACAGGGGATACACCGGGGAGCTGTTTTTT. Translating it yields CASSEDRGYTGELFF.

The chain uses TRBV6-2 or TRBV6-3 and TRBJ2-7; 7 bases map to TRBD2. The CDR3 consists of 14 residues. Per the germline V gene, CDR1 is MNHEY and CDR2 is SVGEGT. Losses at the gene ends were 5 bases for V and 0 bases for J; bases not matched to a gene: 4. This CDR3 reads CASSSGDSSYEQYF. CDR3 sequence (DNA): TGTGCCAGCAGTAGCGGGGATAGCTCCTACGAGCAGTACTTC.

The V gene is TRBV4-1, the J gene TRBJ2-7; 13 nucleotides line up with TRBD2. CDR3 length equals 14 residues. CDR1 and CDR2 (germline): MGHRA, YSYEKL. J was trimmed by 4 bases and V by 4 bases; bases with no gene match: 1. In DNA form, the CDR3 reads TGCGCCAGCAGCCGGACTAGCGGGAGTTACGAGCAGTACTTC. It encodes CASSRTSGSYEQYF.

In its sample, this clone was seen a few times. The CDR3: CASSSFVDYKQYF. CDR3 in DNA: TGTGCCAGCAGCTCCTTTGTCGACTACAAACAGTACTTC. The chain links TRBV7-9 to TRBJ2-7; a weak D match, TRBD2 (5 bases). Germline V CDR1 and CDR2: SEHNR, FQNEAQ (reference sequence). This CDR3 spans 13 amino acids. V gave up 4 bases and J gave up 10 bases, with 17 bases separating them.

The V gene is TRBV5-1, the J gene TRBJ2-3; 8 bases line up with TRBD1. Germline CDR1 reads SGHRS; CDR2 reads YFSETQ. The CDR3 extends over 15 amino acids. The trim removed 1 base at V and 6 bases at J, leaving 7 bases unmatched. The CDR3 DNA reads TGCGCCAGCAGCTTGTATTCAGGGGGCGCGGATACGCAGTATTTT. This codes for CASSLYSGGADTQYF.

This clone was seen a few times. The rearrangement links TRBV2 to TRBJ1-2, with D perhaps matching TRBD1 (6 bases). Looked up from germline, CDR1 is SNHLY and CDR2 is FYNNEI. The CDR3 runs 13 residues. Trimming cost V 1 base and J 8 bases, with 11 bases left between them. The CDR3 DNA is TGTGCCAGCAGTGAAGGCAGGGGCCGAGGCTACACCTTC. Translated: CASSEGRGRGYTF.

The chain is built from TRBV2 and TRBJ1-1; D gene unclear. CDR1 is SNHLY, CDR2 FYNNEI, per germline. V was clipped by 8 bases and J by 10 bases, with 17 bases between them. This CDR3 comprises 12 residues. Here the CDR3 reads CASGEQAGGAFF. DNA of the CDR3: TGTGCCAGCGGGGAACAAGCTGGAGGAGCTTTCTTT. Looking up the rest from reference TRBV2 and TRBJ1-1 gives the full variable domain: EPEVTQTPSHQVTQMGQEVILRCVPISNHLYFYWYRQILGQKVEFLVSFYNNEISEKSEIFDDQFSVERPDGSNFTLKIRSTKLEDSAMYFCASGEQAGGAFFGQGTRLTVV.

The chain links TRBV19 to TRBJ2-1, with D possibly matching TRBD2 (5 bases). V lost 6 bases and J lost 10, with 10 bases in between. Germline V gene data show CDR1 as LNHDA and CDR2 as SQIVND (reference sequence). This CDR3 is 11 amino acids long. CDR3 sequence (DNA): TGTGCCAGTAGGGCCGGGGTGGAGCAGTTCTTC. It specifies CASRAGVEQFF.

There are a few counts of this clone. Additional DNA sequences in this sample encode the identical CDR3. The V and J genes are TRBV5-1 and TRBJ1-1; tentative D call: TRBD1 (5 bases). This CDR3 is built from 12 residues. Germline-derived CDR1 and CDR2 are SGHRS and YFSETQ. Trimming stripped 4 bases from V and 4 bases from J, with 8 bases between. The CDR3 here is CASSLQGTEAFF. Here the CDR3 DNA reads TGCGCCAGCAGCCTTCAGGGCACTGAAGCTTTCTTT.

The rearrangement joins TRBV12-3 or TRBV12-4 to TRBJ2-7; D unresolved. The CDR3 contains 12 residues. The V end was cut by 1 base, the J end by 4 bases, with 5 bases between. The chain's CDR3 is CASSLDLYEQYF. The CDR3 coding sequence is TGTGCCAGCAGTTTAGACTTGTACGAGCAGTACTTC.

The chain is built from TRBV6-6 and TRBJ2-1; 7 bases agree with TRBD2. The CDR3 runs to 11 residues. Germline CDR1 and CDR2: MNHNY and SVGAGI (reference sequence). Trimming cost V 8 bases and J 5 bases; bases outside gene matches: 0. The CDR3 DNA is TGTGCCAGCGGGGGGGACAATGAGCAGTTCTTC. It encodes CASGGDNEQFF.

The rearrangement links TRBV18 to TRBJ1-1; TRBD1 agrees at 9 bases. The germline V gene encodes CDR1 KGHSH and CDR2 LQKENI. The length of the CDR3 is 14 residues. The trim removed 3 bases at V and 3 bases at J, leaving 2 bases unmatched. The CDR3 region is CASSPTGGDTEAFF. CDR3 sequence (DNA): TGTGCCAGCTCACCTACAGGGGGCGACACTGAAGCTTTCTTT. Filled out from reference TRBV18 and TRBJ1-1, the complete variable domain reads NAGVMQNPRHLVRRRGQEARLRCSPMKGHSHVYWYRQLPEEGLKFMVYLQKENIIDESGMPKERFSAEFPKEGPSILRIQQVVRGDSAAYFCASSPTGGDTEAFFGQGTRLTVV.

Comment on this clone: The same CDR3 also results from other DNA sequences found in this sample. V and J are TRBV5-1 and TRBJ2-7, with D perhaps matching TRBD1 (5 bases). The ends were cut back, 2 bases at V and 3 bases at J, with 12 bases in the middle. CDR3 length: 14 residues. CDR1 SGHRS and CDR2 YFSETQ come from the germline V gene. Written as DNA, the CDR3 is TGCGCCAGCAGCTTTTTAGGGGTAAGCTACGAGCAGTACTTC. Encoded protein: CASSFLGVSYEQYF. The full variable domain, rest sourced from reference TRBV5-1 and TRBJ2-7, is KAGVTQTPRYLIKTRGQQVTLSCSPISGHRSVSWYQQTPGQGLQFLFEYFSETQRNKGNFPGRFSGRQFSNSRSEMNVSTLELGDSALYLCASSFLGVSYEQYFGPGTRLTVT.

The table lists this clone with a few counts. The chain couples TRBV2 to TRBJ2-7; D is perhaps TRBD1 (5 bases). V lost 2 bases, J lost 4 bases, and 12 bases lay in between. The length of the CDR3 is 14 residues. Germline assignment: CDR1 SNHLY and CDR2 FYNNEI. In DNA form, the CDR3 reads TGTGCCAGCAGTGAAAGGGTCAGGGCGTACGAGCAGTACTTC. The encoded protein is CASSERVRAYEQYF. Supplemented by reference TRBV2 and TRBJ2-7, the full variable domain reads EPEVTQTPSHQVTQMGQEVILRCVPISNHLYFYWYRQILGQKVEFLVSFYNNEISEKSEIFDDQFSVERPDGSNFTLKIRSTKLEDSAMYFCASSERVRAYEQYFGPGTRLTVT.

The J gene is TRBJ1-1, the V gene TRBV5-1, with 9 bases that match TRBD1. Trimming took 6 bases from V and 11 from J; bases not matched to a gene: 11. Germline V gives CDR1 SGHRS, CDR2 YFSETQ. The CDR3 sequence is 13 residues long. The CDR3 reads CASNQGQGGWAFF. DNA of the CDR3: TGCGCCAGCAACCAGGGACAGGGAGGGTGGGCTTTCTTT.

This clone showed up just once. V usage is TRBV5-5 and J usage is TRBJ2-1, with 11 bases identical to TRBD2. The CDR3 length is 18 residues. Unmatched junction bases numbered 8, after V lost 3 bases and J lost 0 bases. Per the germline V gene, CDR1 is SGHKS and CDR2 is YYEKEE (reference sequence). The CDR3 DNA sequence: TGTGCCAGCAGCTCCGGACTAGCGGGTTTAGACTCCTACAATGAGCAGTTCTTC. Protein product: CASSSGLAGLDSYNEQFF.

The CDR3 region has the DNA TGTGCCAGCAGCCCGGAAGGGGCCTCACTCTACGAGCAGTACTTC. Its protein product is CASSPEGASLYEQYF. The chain employs TRBV7-8 and TRBJ2-7; maybe TRBD1 (5 bases). With 5 bases removed from V and 3 bases from J, the gap between germline ends came to 17 bases. CDR1 is SGHVS and CDR2 is FQNEAQ in the germline V gene. The CDR3 contains 15 residues.